This T cell receptor (beta chain) derives from a study of regulatory and conventional T cells in RAG deficiency. Study-wide results and limits: Shorter CDR3s in all patient subsets; >90% Treg-Tconv overlap in Omenn. Shannon entropy was markedly lower and Simpson indices higher in RAG-deficient patients than control T-cell subsets. Omenn CD25-high CD127-low cells may be activated cells, not true Tregs.

A word on this clone: Its antigen is undetermined.

V lost 0 bases and J 4 bases, leaving 6 bases between the germline ends. This CDR3 spans 14 amino acids. Germline values: CDR1 MNHEY, CDR2 SVGAGI. Using immunoSEQ multiplex PCR, the repertoire was profiled, and TCRdb retains in-frame clones only, with some absent. The sample has around 37,000 clones; 75% to 90% are singletons. The same sample was also studied in work on regulatory T cells. That work adds: The PCR used 52 TRBV and 13 TRBJ primers.

The chain links TRBV6-5 to TRBJ1-4; possible D gene TRBD1, 5 bases. The specimen sequenced was CD8+ T cells sorted from blood. The sequence was obtained from a human donor in good health. CDR3 sequence reads: CASSYSGHNEKLFF. CDR3 bases: TGTGCCAGCAGTTACTCAGGACATAATGAAAAACTGTTTTTT.